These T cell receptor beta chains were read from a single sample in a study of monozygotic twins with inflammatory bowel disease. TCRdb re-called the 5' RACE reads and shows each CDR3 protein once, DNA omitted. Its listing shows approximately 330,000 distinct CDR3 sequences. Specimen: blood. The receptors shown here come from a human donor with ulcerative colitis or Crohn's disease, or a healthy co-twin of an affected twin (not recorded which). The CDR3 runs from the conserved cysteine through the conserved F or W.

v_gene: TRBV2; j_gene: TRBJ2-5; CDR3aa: CAGGGRQETQYF
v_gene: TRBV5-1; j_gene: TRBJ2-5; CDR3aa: CASSVTGTGVGETQYF
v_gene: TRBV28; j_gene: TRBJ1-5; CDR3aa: CASEVGSQPQHF
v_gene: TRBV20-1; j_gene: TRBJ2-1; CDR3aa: CSARPLGGGADNEQFF
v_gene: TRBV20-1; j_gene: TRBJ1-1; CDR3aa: CSAIEGAATEAFF
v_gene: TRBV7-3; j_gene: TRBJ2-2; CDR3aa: CASSLSSGRVGGELFF
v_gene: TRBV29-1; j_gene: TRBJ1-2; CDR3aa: CSVAGQGRGYTF
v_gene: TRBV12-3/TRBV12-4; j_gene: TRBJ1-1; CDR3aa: CASRVGDRVLGRNTEAFF
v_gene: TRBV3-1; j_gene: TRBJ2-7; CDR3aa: CASSQDYGSYEQYF
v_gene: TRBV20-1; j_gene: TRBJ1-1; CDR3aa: CSARRQGQNTEAFF
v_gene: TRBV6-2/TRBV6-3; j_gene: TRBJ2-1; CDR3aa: CASKSSGRGGPGAEQFF
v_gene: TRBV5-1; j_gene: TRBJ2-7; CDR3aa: CASSLFAGQSYEQYF
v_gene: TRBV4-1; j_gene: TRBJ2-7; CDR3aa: CASSQERVPTREQYF
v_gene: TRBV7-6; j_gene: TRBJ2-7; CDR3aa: CASSLFGGSSYEQYF